These T cell receptor beta chains were read from a single sample in a study of sequential checkpoint blockade in melanoma. Some clones are missing from TCRdb's copy, which holds only in-frame ones; the method was immunoSEQ multiplex PCR. The data contain under 20,000 clones, around four fifths of them seen just once; the ten biggest clones take up 35% to 40%. The starting material was CD8+ T cells sorted from blood (inferred from file names), obtained from a patient given nivolumab and ipilimumab in sequence. The receptors originated from a human donor with melanoma. The CDR3 runs from the conserved cysteine through the conserved F or W. The order of the fields is V gene, clone size, D gene, J gene, CDR3 DNA, CDR3 protein. A D gene is named only where the DNA matches it firmly. Some rows mark clone size as missing; the rest say once, few, many or name a class of expanded clone.

>TRBV7-9|NA|NA|TRBJ2-5
TGTGCCAGCAGCTTGAATTGGAGGGGCCAAGAGACCCAGTACTTC
CASSLNWRGQETQYF
>TRBV7-9|NA|TRBD2|TRBJ2-7
TGTGCCAGCAGCTTATTAGCGGGGGAGGACGAGCAGTACTTC
CASSLLAGEDEQYF
>TRBV19|NA|TRBD1|TRBJ2-7
TGTGCCAGTAGAGACCGGGACAGGGTATACGAGCAGTACTTC
CASRDRDRVYEQYF
>TRBV10-2|NA|NA|TRBJ1-1
TGCGCCAGCAGTGAGCAGGGGATGGGTGAAGCTTTCTTT
CASSEQGMGEAFF
>TRBV5-1|NA|NA|TRBJ2-5
TGCGCCAGCAGCTCCTGGGGGCCGGAGGAGACCCAGTACTTC
CASSSWGPEETQYF
>TRBV4-1|NA|NA|TRBJ1-6
TGCGCCAGCAGCCAAGATTTGAGATCCCTCTTGCCCCCCCACTTT
CASSQDLRSLLPPHF
>TRBV7-8|NA|NA|TRBJ1-6
TGTGCCAGCAGCTTAGCAGCCCCAGGCGTCCTGAATTCACCCCTCCACTTT
CASSLAAPGVLNSPLHF
>TRBV7-9|NA|NA|TRBJ1-1
TGTGCCAGCAGCGCCACAGGGATCAGTCACACTGAAGCTTTCTTT
CASSATGISHTEAFF
>TRBV7-6|NA|NA|TRBJ1-1
TGTGCCAGCAGCTTCGGAGGCAAGAACACTGAAGCTTTCTTT
CASSFGGKNTEAFF
>TRBV5-1|NA|NA|TRBJ1-1
TGCGCCAGCAGCTTGTGGCAGGGTCTGGCCACTGAAGCTTTCTTT
CASSLWQGLATEAFF
>TRBV5-1|once|TRBD2|TRBJ2-1
TGCGCCAGCAGCTTCGTGTCGGGAGGCCTCGATGAGCAGTTCTTC
CASSFVSGGLDEQFF
>TRBV15|NA|NA|TRBJ2-5
TGTGCCACCAGCAGAGAAGGTATGGAGCAGTACTTC
CATSREGMEQYF
>TRBV5-4|NA|NA|TRBJ2-3
TGTGCCAGCAGCTTGGGGGTCGGGGTGGATACGCAGTATTTT
CASSLGVGVDTQYF
>TRBV6-6|NA|NA|TRBJ1-1
TGTGCCAGCAGTCAATCGAACACTGAAGCTTTCTTT
CASSQSNTEAFF
>TRBV7-8|NA|TRBD1|TRBJ1-2
TGTGCCAGCAGCGGCCTACAGGGGTCTGAGGGGGGCTACACCTTC
CASSGLQGSEGGYTF
>TRBV6-5|NA|TRBD1|TRBJ1-1
TGTGCCAGCAGTCCAGGGGGCCTGAACACTGAAGCTTTCTTT
CASSPGGLNTEAFF
>TRBV7-9|NA|NA|TRBJ2-7
TGTGCCAGCAGCTTAGATCGGCAGGGGTTGTACGAGCAGTACTTC
CASSLDRQGLYEQYF
>TRBV4-1|NA|NA|TRBJ2-1
TGCGCCAGCAGCCAAGAAACGGCGGGCGGGAATGAGCAGTTCTTC
CASSQETAGGNEQFF
>TRBV27|NA|TRBD1|TRBJ1-5
TGTGCCAGCAGTCCAGGGACAGGGAATCAGCCCCAGCATTTT
CASSPGTGNQPQHF
>TRBV19|NA|TRBD1|TRBJ1-4
TGTGCCAGTAGTATCAGGGGGCTAGGTTCGTCTGAAAAACTGTTTTTT
CASSIRGLGSSEKLFF
>TRBV27|NA|NA|TRBJ2-7
TGTGCCAGCAGTTCTTCCTTTGTCGAGCAGTACTTC
CASSSSFVEQYF
>TRBV7-3|NA|TRBD2|TRBJ2-1
TGTGCCAGCAGCTTAGGGACTAGCCTGGACAATGAGCAGTTCTTC
CASSLGTSLDNEQFF
>TRBV19|once|NA|TRBJ1-2
TGTGCCAGTACCTACAGGGCATCGGATGGCTACACCTTC
CASTYRASDGYTF
>TRBV19|NA|NA|TRBJ1-1
TGTGCCAGTAGTATAGGCGGGAGGGTCACTGAAGCTTTCTTT
CASSIGGRVTEAFF
>TRBV7-9|NA|NA|TRBJ2-5
TGTGCCAGCAGCTTAGTTCAGGGGCAAGAGACCCAGTACTTC
CASSLVQGQETQYF